Each of the 15 T cell receptor beta chains below was sequenced from the same sample in a study of cytomegalovirus exposure and HLA in healthy donors. The PCR ran on 60 Vbeta and 13 Jbeta primers. TCRdb's copy holds only in-frame clones and misses some; the assay was immunoSEQ multiplex PCR. The data hold about 130,000 clones, with approximately 80% observed a single time. Source material: PBMCs. These receptors were taken from a male donor in good health and CMV-seropositive.

The chain uses TRBV18 and TRBJ2-5; 8 bases align to TRBD1. The J call is uncertain, as TRBJ2-7 better fits the DNA end. The germline V gene has CDR1 KGHSH and CDR2 LQKENI. The CDR3 is 14 amino acids. The CDR3 DNA follows: TGTGCCAGCTCACCAAGGACAGGGAGCTACGAGCAGTACTTC. As protein: CASSPRTGSYEQYF.

The rearrangement joins TRBV15 to TRBJ1-4; D unclear. Trimming left V 0 bases short and J 4 bases short, with 3 bases between. The germline CDR1 and CDR2 sequences are LNHNV and YYDKDF (reference sequence). The CDR3 runs to 13 residues. The CDR3 DNA reads TGTGCCACCAGCAGAGACCATAATGAAAAACTGTTTTTT. It is translated as CATSRDHNEKLFF.

The V call is TRBV2, the J call TRBJ2-3, with 7 nucleotides matching TRBD2. This CDR3 is 16 amino acids long. Per germline, CDR1 SNHLY and CDR2 FYNNEI. Germline trimming cut 4 bases from V and 3 bases from J; bases unmatched to any gene: 10. The CDR3: CASSGAPSGNTDTQYF. Written as DNA, the CDR3 is TGTGCCAGCAGTGGGGCCCCTAGCGGTAATACAGATACGCAGTATTTT. Full variable domain (outside the CDR3, taken from reference TRBV2 and TRBJ2-3): EPEVTQTPSHQVTQMGQEVILRCVPISNHLYFYWYRQILGQKVEFLVSFYNNEISEKSEIFDDQFSVERPDGSNFTLKIRSTKLEDSAMYFCASSGAPSGNTDTQYFGPGTRLTVL.

This clone has a handful of counts. CDR3 in amino acids: CAWTRGDSTDTQYF. The CDR3 DNA sequence: TGTGCCTGGACACGGGGGGATAGCACAGATACGCAGTATTTT. The chain has TRBV30 and TRBJ2-3, with 7 bases lining up with TRBD2. V shed 4 bases, J shed 0 bases, and the junction held 4 bases outside the gene matches. The CDR3 is made up of 14 amino acids. Germline loops: CDR1 GTSNPN, CDR2 SVGIG (reference sequence).

The chain recombines TRBV7-9 with TRBJ2-3, with D possibly TRBD1 on 6 matching bases. Germline assignment: CDR1 SEHNR and CDR2 FQNEAQ (reference sequence). The CDR3 has 13 residues. Trimming took 6 bases from V and 3 from J, leaving 10 bases between them. CDR3 residues: CASRQTGTDTQYF. The CDR3 nucleotides read TGTGCCAGCAGACAAACAGGGACAGATACGCAGTATTTT.

The gene calls are TRBV28 and TRBJ1-2; D remains ambiguous. This CDR3 contains 12 residues. Germline V gives CDR1 MDHEN, CDR2 SYDVKM. The V end lost 7 bases, the J end lost 7 bases, and 13 bases lay between the germline ends. The CDR3 coding sequence is TGTGCCAGCACCCTATCGCCGGGTGGCTACACCTTC. Its translation: CASTLSPGGYTF.

The rearrangement joins TRBV10-3 to TRBJ2-7; 10 nucleotides align to TRBD1. Germline V gene data show CDR1 as ENHRY and CDR2 as SYGVKD. With V trimmed by 1 base and J by 6 bases, 9 bases remained unmatched. CDR3 length equals 16 residues. For the CDR3, the DNA is TGTGCCATCAGTGAGTTTTCGACAGGGGGCAAGGGCGAGCAGTACTTC. This encodes CAISEFSTGGKGEQYF.

This clone was seen a handful of times. This chain uses TRBV4-1 with TRBJ2-3, with a possible D match to TRBD1 (5 bases). V dropped 2 bases and J dropped 4 bases, with 13 bases sitting between them. The CDR3 contains 15 residues. Germline V gives CDR1 MGHRA, CDR2 YSYEKL. CDR3 loop: CASSQPGQGADTQYF. Here the CDR3 DNA reads TGCGCCAGCAGCCAACCTGGCCAAGGGGCAGATACGCAGTATTTT.

This chain links TRBV5-1 with TRBJ2-3; D is perhaps TRBD1 (6 bases). The CDR3 has 12 amino acids. With 2 bases removed from V and 6 bases from J, the gap between germline ends came to 7 bases. In germline, CDR1 is SGHRS, CDR2 YFSETQ. DNA for the CDR3: TGCGCCAGCAGCTTACAGGGTGATACGCAGTATTTT. This codes for CASSLQGDTQYF.

This chain joins TRBV7-2 and TRBJ2-1; TRBD2 agrees at 8 bases. V shed 2 bases, J shed 5 bases, and the junction held 5 bases outside the gene matches. The germline V gene encodes CDR1 SGHTA and CDR2 FQGNSA. The CDR3 sequence is 15 residues long. The CDR3 here is CASSLSSGGHNEQFF. CDR3 nucleotides: TGTGCCAGCAGCTTAAGCAGCGGGGGACACAATGAGCAGTTCTTC.

The chain has TRBV27 and TRBJ2-1, with 8 nucleotides matching TRBD2. The CDR3 is made up of 14 amino acids. Germline V gene lookup returns CDR1 MNHEY and CDR2 SMNVEV (reference sequence). V was pared by 5 bases and J by 7 bases, with 7 bases of the junction left unmatched. CDR3 protein: CASSTGLAQNEQFF. The CDR3 bases are TGTGCCAGCAGTACTGGACTAGCTCAAAATGAGCAGTTCTTC.

This chain joins TRBV5-1 and TRBJ2-7; TRBD2 matches at 8 bases. V lost 0 bases and J lost 3; bases outside the gene matches: 5. The CDR3 spans 15 residues. CDR1 and CDR2 (germline): SGHRS, YFSETQ. This CDR3 reads CASSLEPRGGYEQYF. CDR3 DNA sequence: TGCGCCAGCAGCTTGGAACCCCGGGGGGGCTACGAGCAGTACTTC.

V is TRBV6-1 and J is TRBJ1-2; 8 bases map to TRBD1. Unmatched junction bases numbered 2, after V lost 5 bases and J lost 0 bases. Germline V CDR1 and CDR2: MNHNS, SASEGT. CDR3 length: 14 residues. The CDR3 protein is CASSLDRANYGYTF. CDR3 DNA: TGTGCCAGCAGTTTGGACAGGGCTAACTATGGCTACACCTTC.

The chain links TRBV28 to TRBJ2-7; 9 bases line up with TRBD2. This CDR3 is 16 amino acids long. Looked up from germline, CDR1 is MDHEN and CDR2 is SYDVKM. Trimming at V came to 5 bases and at J to 4 bases, leaving 12 bases not matched to a gene. The CDR3: CASSPAALAGLYEQYF. Written as DNA, the CDR3 is TGTGCCAGCAGTCCTGCCGCGCTAGCGGGACTTTACGAGCAGTACTTC. The full variable domain, with the rest looked up from reference TRBV28 and TRBJ2-7, is DVKVTQSSRYLVKRTGEKVFLECVQDMDHENMFWYRQDPGLGLRLIYFSYDVKMKEKGDIPEGYSVSREKKERFSLILESASTNQTSMYLCASSPAALAGLYEQYFGPGTRLTVT.

The chain joins TRBV15 to TRBJ2-5, with D hard to call. CDR3 length: 13 residues. Trimming cost V 4 bases and J 5 bases, with 11 bases left between them. Germline CDR1 and CDR2: LNHNV and YYDKDF (reference sequence). In nucleotides, the CDR3 is TGTGCCACCAGCACGAGGAAGGTGGAGACCCAGTACTTC. The encoded protein is CATSTRKVETQYF.